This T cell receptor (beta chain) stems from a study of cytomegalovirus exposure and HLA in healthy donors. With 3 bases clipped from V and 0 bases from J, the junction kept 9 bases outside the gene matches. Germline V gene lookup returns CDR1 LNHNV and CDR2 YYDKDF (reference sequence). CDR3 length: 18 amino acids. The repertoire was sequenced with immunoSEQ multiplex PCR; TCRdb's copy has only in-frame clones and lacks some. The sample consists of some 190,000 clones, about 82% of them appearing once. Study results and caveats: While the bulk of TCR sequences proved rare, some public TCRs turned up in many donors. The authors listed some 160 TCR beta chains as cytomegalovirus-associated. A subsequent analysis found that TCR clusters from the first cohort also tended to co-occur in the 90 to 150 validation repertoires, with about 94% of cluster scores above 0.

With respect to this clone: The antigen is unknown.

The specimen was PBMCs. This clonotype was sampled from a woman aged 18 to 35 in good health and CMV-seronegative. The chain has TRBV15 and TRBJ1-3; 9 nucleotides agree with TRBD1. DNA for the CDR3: TGTGCCACCAGCAGGGACAGGGGTTACTCTCTCTCTGGAAACACCATATATTTT. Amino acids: CATSRDRGYSLSGNTIYF.